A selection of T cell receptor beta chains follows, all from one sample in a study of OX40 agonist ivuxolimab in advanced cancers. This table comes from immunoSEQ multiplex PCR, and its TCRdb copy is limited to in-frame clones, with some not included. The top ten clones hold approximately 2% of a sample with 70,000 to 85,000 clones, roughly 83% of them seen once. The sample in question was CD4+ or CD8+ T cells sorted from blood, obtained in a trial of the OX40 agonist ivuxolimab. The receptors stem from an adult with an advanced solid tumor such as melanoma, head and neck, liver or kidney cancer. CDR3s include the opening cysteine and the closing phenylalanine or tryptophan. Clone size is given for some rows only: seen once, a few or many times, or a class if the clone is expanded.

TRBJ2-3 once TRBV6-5 CASSSSGTGDTQYF
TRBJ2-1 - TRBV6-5 CASSRAGGRGEFF
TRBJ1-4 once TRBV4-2 CASSQNRIATNEKLFF
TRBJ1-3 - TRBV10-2 CASSGGRSSGNTIYF
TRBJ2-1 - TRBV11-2 CASSSSGPRGDEQFF
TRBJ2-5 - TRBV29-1 CSVAGGETQYF
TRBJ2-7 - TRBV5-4 CASSFREAYEQYF
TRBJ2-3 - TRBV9 CASSAPRGTDTQYF
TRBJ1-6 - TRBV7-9 CASSLEGFNSPLHF
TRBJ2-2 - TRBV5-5 CASSLVGETGELFF
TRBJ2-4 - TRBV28 CASSSVVAGGPVAKNIQYF
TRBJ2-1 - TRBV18 CASSPDRTYNEQFF
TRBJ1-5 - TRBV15 CATSRDRDYSNQPQHF
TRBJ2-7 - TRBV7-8 CASSLFASPGNEQYF
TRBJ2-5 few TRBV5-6 CASSPVTSRAARETQYF
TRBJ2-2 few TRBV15 CATSRVQRLNTGELFF
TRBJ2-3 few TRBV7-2 CASSLADTQYF
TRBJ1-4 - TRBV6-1 CASSEAPGGVGEKLFF
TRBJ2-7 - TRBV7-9 CASSLGRGAYEQYF
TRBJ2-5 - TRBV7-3 CASSLGTSGGAGETQYF
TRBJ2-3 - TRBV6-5 CASSLGRHTDTQYF
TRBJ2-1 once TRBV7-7 CASSLTSGIGNEQFF
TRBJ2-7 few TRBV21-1 CASSKALYGGERYEQYF
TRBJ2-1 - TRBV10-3 CAITGDQGGYNEQFF
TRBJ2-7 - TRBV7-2 CASSLAGRDFYEQYF
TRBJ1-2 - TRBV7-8 CASSLAEGGGYTF
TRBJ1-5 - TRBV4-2 CASSQGGNQPQHF
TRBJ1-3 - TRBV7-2 CASRGQGRGNTIYF
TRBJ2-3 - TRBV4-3 CASSQGAGTWESTDTQYF
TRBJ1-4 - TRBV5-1 CASSPTSGTIGKLFF
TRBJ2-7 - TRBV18 CASSRIRRVDRLAGVNEQYF
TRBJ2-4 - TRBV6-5 CASSRVGGNIQYF
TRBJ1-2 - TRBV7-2 CASSLDTVPSYGYTF
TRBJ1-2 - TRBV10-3 CAISAGGGDYGYTF
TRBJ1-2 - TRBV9 CASSADLDSNYGYTF
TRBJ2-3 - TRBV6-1 CASSDQGADDTQYF
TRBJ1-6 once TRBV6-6 CASSGNSNSPLHF